A single sample is the source of the 13 T cell receptor beta chains below, sequenced in a study of blood T cell repertoires in COVID-19. The method was immunoSEQ multiplex PCR; TCRdb's version includes in-frame clones alone and lacks a portion of them. The sample records roughly 80,000 clones, more than 70% being singletons. Source material: peripheral blood. The receptors derive from a man aged 60 to 69 with active or convalescent COVID-19.

The chain is built from TRBV27 and TRBJ1-2; the D gene is possibly TRBD1 (5 bases). There are 14 residues in the CDR3. The germline V gene has CDR1 MNHEY and CDR2 SMNVEV (reference sequence). Trimming stripped 6 bases from V and 0 bases from J, with 11 bases between. The chain's CDR3 is CASREAGANYGYTF. The CDR3 DNA reads as TGTGCCAGCAGAGAGGCGGGGGCTAACTATGGCTACACCTTC.

This clone was detected only once. This chain uses TRBV9 with TRBJ1-2; no firm D call. The CDR3 loop spans 13 amino acids. Germline V gives CDR1 SGDLS, CDR2 YYNGEE. Trimming took off 3 bases at V and 2 bases at J, with 8 bases between the two ends. The CDR3 here is CASSGAGNYGYTF. For the CDR3, the DNA is TGTGCCAGCAGCGGGGCAGGAAACTATGGCTACACCTTC.

The chain is built from TRBV2 and TRBJ1-2; maybe TRBD1 (5 bases). This CDR3 is built from 14 residues. In germline, CDR1 is SNHLY, CDR2 FYNNEI. Trimming took off 5 bases at V and 7 bases at J, with 17 bases between the two ends. The CDR3 sequence is CASSPTQGRSGYTF. Written as DNA, the CDR3 is TGTGCCAGCAGTCCGACGCAGGGTCGTTCTGGCTACACCTTC. The full variable domain, completed using reference TRBV2 and TRBJ1-2, is EPEVTQTPSHQVTQMGQEVILRCVPISNHLYFYWYRQILGQKVEFLVSFYNNEISEKSEIFDDQFSVERPDGSNFTLKIRSTKLEDSAMYFCASSPTQGRSGYTFGSGTRLTVV.

This clone was counted a single time. The gene calls are TRBV6-5 and TRBJ2-7; 9 bases are a match to TRBD1. The CDR3 totals 14 residues. Looked up from germline, CDR1 is MNHEY and CDR2 is SVGAGI. Trimming at V came to 5 bases and at J to 3 bases, leaving 5 bases not matched to a gene. CDR3 sequence (DNA): TGTGCCAGCAGTCGGGACAGGGTGAACTACGAGCAGTACTTC. As protein: CASSRDRVNYEQYF.

This sequence joins TRBV19 and TRBJ2-6, with D maybe TRBD2 (6 bases). Germline CDR1 LNHDA, CDR2 SQIVND (reference sequence). The V end lost 9 bases, the J end lost 2 bases, and 29 bases lay between the germline ends. This CDR3 comprises 20 residues. In DNA, the CDR3 is TGTGCCAGCCTGCGTAGGCGCGGGGAATTGTCAGATACTGGGGCCAACGTCCTGACTTTC. Its protein is CASLRRRGELSDTGANVLTF.

The sample holds many counts of this clone. This sequence joins TRBV7-8 and TRBJ2-7; TRBD2 matches at 10 bases. This CDR3 region has 15 residues. Losses at the gene ends were 5 bases for V and 0 bases for J; bases not matched to a gene: 4. Per germline, CDR1 SGHVS and CDR2 FQNEAQ. The CDR3 DNA sequence: TGTGCCAGCAGCCAAACTAGCGGGGTCTCCTACGAGCAGTACTTC. Protein product: CASSQTSGVSYEQYF. Looking up the rest from reference TRBV7-8 and TRBJ2-7 gives the full variable domain: GAGVSQSPRYKVAKRGQDVALRCDPISGHVSLFWYQQALGQGPEFLTYFQNEAQLDKSGLPSDRFFAERPEGSVSTLKIQRTQQEDSAVYLCASSQTSGVSYEQYFGPGTRLTVT.

The chain has TRBV7-6 and TRBJ1-6; a weak D match, TRBD1 (6 bases). CDR1 is SGHVS, CDR2 FNYEAQ, per germline. This CDR3 comprises 16 residues. V was pared by 2 bases and J by 0 bases, with 8 bases between. As DNA, the CDR3 is TGTGCCAGCAGCTTAAGAGGGGGCTCCTATAATTCACCCCTCCACTTT. It is translated as CASSLRGGSYNSPLHF.

On this clone itself: One end of the junction fails to match germline, which may point to a read error. The chain couples TRBV7-7 to TRBJ2-5; D ambiguous. CDR3 length: 14 amino acids. Per the germline V gene, CDR1 is SSHAT and CDR2 is FNYEAQ (reference sequence). CDR3 region: CASSRPGGQETQYF. The CDR3 DNA is TGTGCTAGCAGCCGCCCGGGTGGCCAAGAGACCCAGTACTTC.

This clone appeared a single time. The chain is built from TRBV29-1 and TRBJ1-1; D is undetermined. The CDR3 extends over 12 amino acids. Germline loops: CDR1 SQVTM, CDR2 ANQGSEA. CDR3 in DNA: TGCAGTGCCTCCCGGTTGAACACTGAAGCTTTCTTT. It encodes CSASRLNTEAFF.

CDR3 sequence reads: CASSIRSGRSYGYTF. CDR3 nucleotides: TGTGCCAGTAGTATCCGGTCGGGGAGATCCTATGGCTACACCTTC. This chain connects TRBV19 to TRBJ1-2; D is unresolved. V dropped 3 bases and J dropped 4 bases, with 15 bases sitting between them. The CDR3 runs 15 residues. CDR1 LNHDA and CDR2 SQIVND come from the germline V gene (reference sequence). Filled out from reference TRBV19 and TRBJ1-2, the complete variable domain reads DGGITQSPKYLFRKEGQNVTLSCEQNLNHDAMYWYRQDPGQGLRLIYYSQIVNDFQKGDIAEGYSVSREKKESFPLTVTSAQKNPTAFYLCASSIRSGRSYGYTFGSGTRLTVV.

The genes are TRBV12-3 or TRBV12-4 and TRBJ1-5, with TRBD1 identical over 9 bases. The length of the CDR3 is 13 residues. After removal of 6 bases from V and 6 bases from J, the junction contained 3 bases not matched to a gene. CDR3 nucleotides: TGTGCCAGCAGGGGACAGGGCGTTCAGCCCCAGCATTTT. Translated: CASRGQGVQPQHF.

V and J are TRBV7-2 and TRBJ2-2; TRBD2 is a possible D gene (6 bases). The CDR3 spans 16 residues. Germline values: CDR1 SGHTA, CDR2 FQGNSA. V was pared by 5 bases and J by 1 base, with 14 bases between. CDR3 DNA sequence: TGTGCCAGCAGCCCGACTCGACTAGTGAACACCGGGGAGCTGTTTTTT. It yields the protein CASSPTRLVNTGELFF.

V and J are TRBV5-4 and TRBJ2-1, with TRBD2 matching over 10 bases. CDR1 SGHNT and CDR2 YYREEE come from the germline V gene (reference sequence). J lost 3 bases, V lost 1 base, and 7 bases had no gene match. The CDR3 is 17 amino acids. As DNA, the CDR3 is TGTGCCAGCAGCTTGTGGGGAGCGGGGGGGCTCTACAATGAGCAGTTCTTC. Protein: CASSLWGAGGLYNEQFF.